This record concerns one T cell receptor beta chain sequence. This study enrolled people aged 18 to 89 from about two dozen US geographic areas. Participants were placed into cohorts based on the clinical history they reported. Cohort 3 recovery required two negative PCRs, clearance, or symptom resolution. These data are taken from a study of blood T cell repertoires in COVID-19. Germline loops: CDR1 SGHNT, CDR2 YYREEE (reference sequence). Trimming removed 4 bases from V and 0 bases from J, with 16 bases in between. The CDR3 contains 16 residues. As originally analysed: Amplification from reference gene primers served as the basis for estimated nucleated cell counts. Measured with immunoSEQ multiplex PCR; TCRdb has only the in-frame clones, and not every one. V and J calls plus clone size are reproduced from that table; the DNA served to infer D and trimming. The repertoire includes approximately 350,000 clones, around 91% of them detected once, and 0.95% to 1.1% sits in the top ten.

The chain links TRBV5-4 to TRBJ1-1, with D possibly being TRBD1 (6 bases). This clonotype originated in a man between 18 and 35 years old who had recovered from COVID-19. Sequencing input: PBMCs or T cells enriched from blood (not recorded which). This CDR3 reads CASSGAQGVMNTEAFF. Here the CDR3 DNA reads TGTGCCAGCAGCGGCGCACAGGGCGTCATGAACACTGAAGCTTTCTTT. The complete variable domain, with remaining parts taken from reference TRBV5-4 and TRBJ1-1, reads ETGVTQSPTHLIKTRGQQVTLRCSSQSGHNTVSWYQQALGQGPQFIFQYYREEENGRGNFPPRFSGLQFPNYSSELNVNALELDDSALYLCASSGAQGVMNTEAFFGQGTRLTVV.